The sequence of this TCR beta chain was determined in a study of blood T cells in healthy people across ages. Study overall: Capture via template switching afforded approximately one barcoded beta molecule per two T cells.

Primed by a sample-barcoded 5' primer and a J-beta primer mix, a second PCR proceeded for roughly 7 to 12 cycles. MiXCR, applied by TCRdb to the 5' RACE reads, yields one record per CDR3 protein. The table lists 1.5 million to 2 million distinct CDR3 sequences, 28% of them singletons. Trimming at V came to 2 bases and at J to 0 bases, leaving 4 bases not matched to a gene. This CDR3 comprises 16 residues. CDR1 SGHKS and CDR2 YYEKEE come from the germline V gene (reference sequence). The sequence was obtained from a woman younger than 45 in good health. The gene calls are TRBV5-5 and TRBJ2-1; 8 nucleotides match TRBD1. What was sequenced was blood. CDR3 in amino acids: CASSFGQGASYNEQFF. CDR3 in DNA: TGTGCCAGCAGCTTCGGACAGGGCGCCTCCTACAATGAGCAGTTCTTC.